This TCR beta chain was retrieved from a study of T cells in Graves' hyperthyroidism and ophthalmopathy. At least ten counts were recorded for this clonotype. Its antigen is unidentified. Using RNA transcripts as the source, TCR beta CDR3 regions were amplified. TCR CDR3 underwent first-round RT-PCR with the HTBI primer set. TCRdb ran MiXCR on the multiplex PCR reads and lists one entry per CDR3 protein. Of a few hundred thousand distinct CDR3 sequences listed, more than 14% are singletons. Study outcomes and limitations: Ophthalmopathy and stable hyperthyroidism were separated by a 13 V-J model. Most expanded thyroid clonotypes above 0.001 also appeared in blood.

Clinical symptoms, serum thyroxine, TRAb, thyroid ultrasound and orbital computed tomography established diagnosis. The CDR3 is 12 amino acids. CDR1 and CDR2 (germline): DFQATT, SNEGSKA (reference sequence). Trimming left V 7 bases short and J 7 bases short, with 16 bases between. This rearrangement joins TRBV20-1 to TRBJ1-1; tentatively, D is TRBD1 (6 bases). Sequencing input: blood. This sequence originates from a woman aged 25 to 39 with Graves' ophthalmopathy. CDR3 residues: CSVQTGSFEAFF. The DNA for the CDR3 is TGCAGTGTTCAAACAGGGTCCTTTGAAGCTTTCTTT.